This TCR beta chain was sequenced in a study of blood T cells in healthy people across ages. The CDR3 is 14 amino acids. The V gene's germline CDR1 is SEHNR and CDR2 FQNEAQ (reference sequence). V shed 5 bases and J shed 3 bases, with 13 bases lying between them. It was with a sample-barcoded 5' primer and a J-beta primer mix that a second PCR of about 7 to 12 cycles was run. Each cDNA molecule was tagged by a template-switch adaptor with 12 random nucleotides. From the 5' RACE reads, TCRdb called clonotypes with MiXCR, one entry per CDR3 protein. Here the sample spans approximately 1,000,000 distinct CDR3 sequences, around two fifths being singletons.

The origin of this receptor is a man between 18 and 35 years old in good health. The chain recombines TRBV7-9 with TRBJ1-2; TRBD1 might be the D (5 bases). The specimen sequenced was blood. The CDR3 spells CASSPERQHYGYTF. The CDR3 nucleotides are TGTGCCAGCAGCCCTGAGAGACAGCACTATGGCTACACCTTC. The complete variable domain, with remaining parts taken from reference TRBV7-9 and TRBJ1-2, reads DTGVSQNPRHKITKRGQNVTFRCDPISEHNRLYWYRQTLGQGPEFLTYFQNEAQLEKSRLLSDRFSAERPKGSFSTLEIQRTEQGDSAMYLCASSPERQHYGYTFGSGTRLTVV.